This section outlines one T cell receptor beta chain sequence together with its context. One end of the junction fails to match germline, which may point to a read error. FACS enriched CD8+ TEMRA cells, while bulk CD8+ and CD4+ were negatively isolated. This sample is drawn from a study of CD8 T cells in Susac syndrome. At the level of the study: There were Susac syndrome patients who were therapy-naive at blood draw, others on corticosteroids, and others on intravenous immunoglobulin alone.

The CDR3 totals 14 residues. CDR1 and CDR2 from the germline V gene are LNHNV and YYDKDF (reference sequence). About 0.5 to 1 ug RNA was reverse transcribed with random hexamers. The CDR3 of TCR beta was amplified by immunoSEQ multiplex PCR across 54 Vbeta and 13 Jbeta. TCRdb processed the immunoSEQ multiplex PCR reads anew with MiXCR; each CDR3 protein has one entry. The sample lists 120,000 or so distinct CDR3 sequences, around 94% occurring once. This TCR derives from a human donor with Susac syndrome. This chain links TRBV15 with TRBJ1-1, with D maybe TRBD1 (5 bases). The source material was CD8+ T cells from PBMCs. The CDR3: CAASSQRGNTEAFF. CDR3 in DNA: TGTGCCGCCAGCAGCCAGAGGGGAAACACTGAAGCTTTCTTT. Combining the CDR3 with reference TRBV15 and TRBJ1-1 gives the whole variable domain DAMVIQNPRYQVTQFGKPVTLSCSQTLNHNVMYWYQQKSSQAPKLLFHYYDKDFNNEADTPDNFQSRRPNTSFCFLDIRSPGLGDTAMYLCAASSQRGNTEAFFGQGTRLTVV.